One T cell receptor beta chain is described in this entry. Its antigen remains unidentified. The data were taken from a study of blood T cells in healthy people across ages. Findings and caveats of the study: Comparison with aged donors showed that long-lived donors had more naive CD4+ cells and higher diversity.

Trimming stripped 3 bases from V and 7 bases from J, with 10 bases between. The CDR3 is 14 residues long. Using a J-beta primer mix together with a sample-barcoded 5' primer, a second PCR was run for roughly 6 to 11 cycles. TCRdb analysed the 5' RACE reads with MiXCR anew, one entry per CDR3 protein. The data contain 650,000 to 1,000,000 distinct CDR3 sequences, around 36% of them singletons. J is TRBJ1-6 and V is TRBV12-3 or TRBV12-4; D is perhaps TRBD1 (5 bases). The source is a man aged 18 to 30 in good health. Sequences were obtained from blood. CDR3 bases: TGTGCCAGCAGTTTGCAGGGTCCGAATTCACCCCTCCACTTT. Protein product: CASSLQGPNSPLHF.